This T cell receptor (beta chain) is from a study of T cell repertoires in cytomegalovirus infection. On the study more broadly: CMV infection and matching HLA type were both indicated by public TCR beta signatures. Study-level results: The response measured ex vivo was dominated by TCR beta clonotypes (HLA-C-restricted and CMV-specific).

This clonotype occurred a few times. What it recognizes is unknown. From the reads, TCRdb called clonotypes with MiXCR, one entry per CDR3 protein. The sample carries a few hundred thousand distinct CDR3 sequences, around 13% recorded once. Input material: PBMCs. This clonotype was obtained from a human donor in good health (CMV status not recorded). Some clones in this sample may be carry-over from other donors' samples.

In nucleotides, the CDR3 is TGTGCCAGCAGCTTCGGGACAGGGGTCGGGGAGCTGTTTTTT. Translation gives CASSFGTGVGELFF. This rearrangement joins TRBV5-4 to TRBJ2-2; TRBD1 aligns across 10 bases. Germline V gene data show CDR1 as SGHNT and CDR2 as YYREEE (reference sequence). There are 14 residues in the CDR3. V trimming: 2 bases; J trimming: 7 bases; junction bases outside the gene matches: 2.